The clone carrying this T cell receptor beta chain was seen more than once but under ten times. This specimen comes from a study of CD8+ T cells in alopecia areata. The authors extracted RNA and reverse transcribed it into cDNA as the sequencing template. Clones were sequenced by immunoSEQ multiplex PCR, and TCRdb holds only the in-frame ones, with some missing. The sample has 95,000 to 110,000 clones, roughly 53% seen once. The germline V gene encodes CDR1 SGHRS and CDR2 YFSETQ. This CDR3 has 14 residues. V was pared by 5 bases and J by 1 base, with 10 bases between. The origin of this receptor is a human donor in good health. V gene TRBV5-1 combines with J gene TRBJ1-5; weak D call: TRBD1 (5 bases). Sequenced sample: CD4+ T cells sorted from blood. CDR3 nucleotides: TGCGCCAGCAGTCGGGGGGGAAGCAATCAGCCCCAGCATTTT. Protein product: CASSRGGSNQPQHF.